This T cell receptor beta chain was documented in a study of blood T cell repertoires in COVID-19. Overall study context: T cells, B-cell-depleted T cells, or PBMCs supplied cDNA or gDNA.

The method was immunoSEQ multiplex PCR; TCRdb's version includes in-frame clones alone and lacks a portion of them. The sample yields about 240,000 clones, roughly 85% seen once. This CDR3 has 14 amino acids. Germline V gene data show CDR1 as SEHNR and CDR2 as FQNEAQ (reference sequence). V shed 6 bases, J shed 4 bases, and the junction held 6 bases outside the gene matches. The chain uses TRBV7-9 and TRBJ2-7; TRBD1 aligns across 10 bases. Sequencing used peripheral blood. The TCR sequence derives from a man aged 50 to 60 with COVID-19, enrolled during active disease. The CDR3 DNA is TGTGCCAGCAGTGATCCGGGACAGGGGTACGAGCAGTACTTC. Encoded protein: CASSDPGQGYEQYF.